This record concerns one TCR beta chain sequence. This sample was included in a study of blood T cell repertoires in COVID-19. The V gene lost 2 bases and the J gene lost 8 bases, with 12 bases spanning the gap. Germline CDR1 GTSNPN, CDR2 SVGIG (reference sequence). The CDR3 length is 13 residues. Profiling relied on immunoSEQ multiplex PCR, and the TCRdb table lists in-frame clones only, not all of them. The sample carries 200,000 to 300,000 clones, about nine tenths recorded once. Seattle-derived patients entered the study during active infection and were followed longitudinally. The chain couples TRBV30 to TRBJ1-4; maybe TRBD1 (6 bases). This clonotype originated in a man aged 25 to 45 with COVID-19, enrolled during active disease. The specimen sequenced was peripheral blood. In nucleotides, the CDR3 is TGTGCCTGGAGTCCCCAGGACAGCGAAAAACTGTTTTTT. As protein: CAWSPQDSEKLFF.